What follows are 28 T cell receptor beta chains derived from one specimen sequenced in a study of shared clonotypes between healthy human individuals. Sequenced by immunoSEQ multiplex PCR; TCRdb stores in-frame clones only, minus some. The data show millions of clones, under 95% seen once. As defined, naive CD8 cells were CD45RO-negative and positively selected for CCR7, with terminally differentiated effector memory CD45RA+ cells excluded. Specimen: naive CD8+ T cells from PBMCs. Source of these receptors: a man between 18 and 29 years old in good health. Some clones in this sample may be carry-over from other donors' samples.

The rearrangement links TRBV5-1 to TRBJ2-2; D is uncertain. This CDR3 spans 14 amino acids. Germline V gene sequence: CDR1 SGHRS, CDR2 YFSETQ. Trimming stripped 7 bases from V and 4 bases from J, with 14 bases between. CDR3 sequence reads: CASEISYSTGELFF. CDR3 DNA sequence: TGCGCCAGCGAGATCTCGTATAGCACCGGGGAGCTGTTTTTT.

The CDR3 bases are TGTGCCAGCAGCTTCGTCGGGAGGGCCGCCTACGAGCAGTACTTC. It specifies CASSFVGRAAYEQYF. This rearrangement joins TRBV5-6 to TRBJ2-7; 8 nucleotides align to TRBD2. Losses at the gene ends were 2 bases for V and 2 bases for J; bases not matched to a gene: 6. CDR1 and CDR2 from the germline V gene are SGHDT and YYEEEE. This CDR3 has 15 amino acids.

In its sample, this clone was seen a few times. The chain combines TRBV7-3 with TRBJ2-2; D is ambiguous. The length of the CDR3 is 12 residues. The V end was cut by 6 bases, the J end by 3 bases, with 5 bases between. Per the germline V gene, CDR1 is SGHTA and CDR2 is FQGTGA. For the CDR3, the DNA is TGTGCCAGCAGTGATTACACCGGGGAGCTGTTTTTT. Protein: CASSDYTGELFF.

The gene calls are TRBV28 and TRBJ2-7; tentative D call: TRBD1 (5 bases). V lost 3 bases and J lost 5, with 11 bases in between. The CDR3 is made up of 13 amino acids. The germline V gene has CDR1 MDHEN and CDR2 SYDVKM. Here the CDR3 reads CASSLRRANEQYF. CDR3 DNA sequence: TGTGCCAGCAGTTTGCGCAGGGCCAACGAGCAGTACTTC.

The rearrangement links TRBV5-8 to TRBJ1-4, with D uncertain. V shed 1 base and J shed 5 bases, with 9 bases lying between them. Germline values: CDR1 SGHTS, CDR2 YDEGEE. CDR3 length: 14 residues. The DNA for the CDR3 is TGTGCCAGCAGCTTGCGACACCCGAATGAAAAACTGTTTTTT. Its translation is CASSLRHPNEKLFF.

The chain has TRBV27 and TRBJ2-3, with 9 nucleotides matching TRBD2. CDR3 length: 16 amino acids. CDR1 is MNHEY, CDR2 SMNVEV, per germline (reference sequence). V was clipped by 7 bases and J by 4 bases; unmatched bases: 12. The CDR3 nucleotides are TGTGCCAGCAACGAAGGCCCTAGCGGGAACGCAGATACGCAGTATTTT. This gives the protein CASNEGPSGNADTQYF.

The chain employs TRBV5-1 and TRBJ2-7; D might be TRBD2 (6 bases). Per the germline V gene, CDR1 is SGHRS and CDR2 is YFSETQ. The CDR3 is 15 amino acids. The V and J ends lost 1 base and 3 bases respectively, with 14 bases between them. CDR3 loop: CASSLSIAGYYEQYF. The CDR3 DNA reads as TGCGCCAGCAGCTTGAGTATCGCGGGATACTACGAGCAGTACTTC. The full variable domain, rest sourced from reference TRBV5-1 and TRBJ2-7, is KAGVTQTPRYLIKTRGQQVTLSCSPISGHRSVSWYQQTPGQGLQFLFEYFSETQRNKGNFPGRFSGRQFSNSRSEMNVSTLELGDSALYLCASSLSIAGYYEQYFGPGTRLTVT.

The gene calls are TRBV29-1 and TRBJ2-1; 7 nucleotides align to TRBD2. The CDR3 runs 17 residues. V trimming: 1 base; J trimming: 2 bases; junction bases outside the gene matches: 11. Germline lookup yields CDR1 SQVTM and CDR2 ANQGSEA. The CDR3 loop reads CSVEGGFYSGTYNEQFF. The CDR3 DNA reads as TGCAGCGTTGAAGGGGGTTTTTACAGCGGGACCTACAATGAGCAGTTCTTC.

The chain uses TRBV28 and TRBJ1-1; unclear D gene. The length of the CDR3 is 17 residues. Between the trimmed V and J ends, which lost 2 bases and 4 bases, there was a span of 20 bases. Germline V gene data show CDR1 as MDHEN and CDR2 as SYDVKM. The chain's CDR3 is CASSLNPRVKRSTEAFF. The CDR3 region has the DNA TGTGCCAGCAGTTTAAACCCTCGGGTCAAGAGAAGCACTGAAGCTTTCTTT. Variable domain in full (rest from reference TRBV28 and TRBJ1-1): DVKVTQSSRYLVKRTGEKVFLECVQDMDHENMFWYRQDPGLGLRLIYFSYDVKMKEKGDIPEGYSVSREKKERFSLILESASTNQTSMYLCASSLNPRVKRSTEAFFGQGTRLTVV.

The rearrangement links TRBV10-2 to TRBJ2-7; 10 bases are a match to TRBD2. CDR3 length: 14 residues. CDR1 and CDR2 (germline): WSHSY, SAAADI. V lost 0 bases and J lost 7; bases outside the gene matches: 3. DNA for the CDR3: TGCGCCAGCAGTGAGTCGAGCGGGAGGGGGGAGCAGTACTTC. It translates to CASSESSGRGEQYF.

In DNA form, the CDR3 reads TGCGCCAGCAGCACAGGGGGGACCGGAGCTTTCTTT. Protein: CASSTGGTGAFF. The chain is built from TRBV4-1 and TRBJ1-1; 8 positions agree with TRBD1. The CDR3 extends over 12 amino acids. V shed 5 bases and J 10 bases; nucleotides not matched to a gene: 6. Germline CDR1 is MGHRA and CDR2 is YSYEKL.

The V call is TRBV27, the J call TRBJ2-5; a weak D match, TRBD1 (6 bases). V lost 0 bases to trimming and J lost 8 bases, with 16 bases between them. The CDR3 extends over 15 amino acids. Germline CDR1 and CDR2: MNHEY and SMNVEV (reference sequence). For the CDR3, the DNA is TGTGCCAGCAGTTTATCGGGGGCAGACTCGGGAACCCAGTACTTC. As protein: CASSLSGADSGTQYF.

On this clone itself: In the same sample, other DNA sequences code for this CDR3. V usage is TRBV27 and J usage is TRBJ2-7; D ambiguous. Per germline, CDR1 MNHEY and CDR2 SMNVEV (reference sequence). Trimming left V 4 bases short and J 0 bases short, with 7 bases between. This CDR3 spans 13 amino acids. This CDR3 is CASSSGLSYEQYF. CDR3 nucleotides: TGTGCCAGCAGTTCTGGGCTCTCCTACGAGCAGTACTTC.

The genes are TRBV12-5 and TRBJ2-7; tentatively, D is TRBD1 (6 bases). V lost 0 bases and J lost 4, with 19 bases in between. Germline assignment: CDR1 LGHNT and CDR2 FRNRAP. The CDR3 contains 17 residues. The CDR3 loop reads CASGLVPPIGGQYEQYF. The CDR3 bases are TGTGCTAGTGGTTTGGTACCCCCCATAGGGGGACAATACGAGCAGTACTTC.

The V gene is TRBV5-6, the J gene TRBJ1-2; tentatively, D is TRBD1 (6 bases). This CDR3 is built from 12 residues. Germline CDR1 and CDR2: SGHDT and YYEEEE. Trimming cost V 4 bases and J 8 bases, with 12 bases left between them. The CDR3 here is CASSGRGYGYTF. Here the CDR3 DNA reads TGTGCCAGCAGCGGCAGGGGCTACGGCTACACCTTC.

This sequence joins TRBV9 and TRBJ2-1; 10 bases are a match to TRBD2. This CDR3 region has 14 residues. V lost 3 bases to trimming and J lost 9 bases; unmatched junction nucleotides: 6. Germline CDR1 is SGDLS and CDR2 is YYNGEE. CDR3 protein: CASSARGLAIEQFF. CDR3 DNA sequence: TGTGCCAGCAGCGCAAGGGGACTAGCGATTGAGCAGTTCTTC.

This clone was seen a few times. The chain links TRBV5-1 to TRBJ1-1; D unclear. CDR1 SGHRS and CDR2 YFSETQ come from the germline V gene. The CDR3 is made up of 15 amino acids. Trimming pared 4 bases from V and 0 bases from J, leaving 13 bases between. This CDR3 is CASSGWGGMNTEAFF. The CDR3 DNA sequence: TGCGCCAGCAGCGGGTGGGGAGGGATGAACACTGAAGCTTTCTTT.

The chain couples TRBV29-1 to TRBJ2-5; the D gene is possibly TRBD1 (5 bases). The assigned J gene may be wrong: the sequence end matches TRBJ2-7 better. CDR1 and CDR2 from the germline V gene are SQVTM and ANQGSEA. The CDR3 has 14 amino acids. In nucleotides, the CDR3 is TGCAGCGTTTTAGTGGGGCCGGTCGTATACGAGCAGTACTTC. It specifies CSVLVGPVVYEQYF.

The table lists this clone with a few counts. The V and J genes are TRBV27 and TRBJ1-1; D ambiguous. The CDR3 length is 13 residues. Trimming removed 5 bases at V and 1 base at J, with 8 bases between. CDR1 and CDR2 from the germline V gene are MNHEY and SMNVEV (reference sequence). In nucleotides, the CDR3 is TGTGCCAGCAGTCCTAATGGGAACACTGAAGCTTTCTTT. This encodes CASSPNGNTEAFF.

The chain couples TRBV27 to TRBJ1-1, with 10 nucleotides matching TRBD1. J was trimmed by 2 bases and V by 7 bases; bases with no gene match: 4. The CDR3 contains 14 residues. The germline CDR1 and CDR2 sequences are MNHEY and SMNVEV (reference sequence). CDR3 in DNA: TGTGCCAGCACCCGACAGGGGGCCAACACTGAAGCTTTCTTT. Its translation is CASTRQGANTEAFF.

The chain employs TRBV9 and TRBJ2-1; D is possibly TRBD2 (6 bases). This CDR3 spans 11 amino acids. In germline, CDR1 is SGDLS, CDR2 YYNGEE. Trimming removed 7 bases at V and 10 bases at J, with 12 bases between. The CDR3 sequence: CASGGMREQFF. For the CDR3, the DNA is TGTGCCAGCGGGGGGATGAGGGAGCAGTTCTTC.

The V call is TRBV29-1, the J call TRBJ1-2; no reliable D call. This CDR3 region has 13 residues. Germline V gene sequence: CDR1 SQVTM, CDR2 ANQGSEA. V was cut by 6 bases and J by 6 bases, with 17 bases left in between. The DNA of the CDR3 is TGCAGCGTGCCCACAGTTCACCCTGATGGCTACACCTTC. The encoded protein is CSVPTVHPDGYTF.

The chain carries TRBV28 and TRBJ2-1; 12 bases fit TRBD2. Germline V gene data show CDR1 as MDHEN and CDR2 as SYDVKM. This CDR3 has 13 amino acids. The junction had 2 bases not matched to a gene; V was cut back by 7 bases and J by 7 bases. The CDR3 DNA reads as TGTGCCAGCACTAGCGGGAGGGCGAATGAGCAGTTCTTC. This encodes CASTSGRANEQFF.

This clone was seen only a few times. The chain has TRBV7-9 and TRBJ1-5; D not resolved. The CDR3 runs to 13 residues. The germline V and J ends were trimmed by 9 bases and 8 bases, with 17 bases remaining between them. Germline V gene sequence: CDR1 SEHNR, CDR2 FQNEAQ (reference sequence). For the CDR3, the DNA is TGTGCCAGGTTAGGCAACAGTCGGAAGCCCCAGCATTTT. Residues: CARLGNSRKPQHF.

CDR3 coding DNA: TGCGCCAGCAGCTTAACCGATCGGGAGGGCCCTCACAATGAGCAGTTCTTC. Encoded protein: CASSLTDREGPHNEQFF. This sequence joins TRBV5-1 and TRBJ2-1; 8 bases are a match to TRBD2. Germline-derived CDR1 and CDR2 are SGHRS and YFSETQ. Trimming at V came to 2 bases and at J to 5 bases, leaving 12 bases not matched to a gene. The CDR3 is 17 residues long.

The chain couples TRBV28 to TRBJ2-1, with 11 bases matching TRBD2. The CDR3 is 16 residues long. Germline CDR1 MDHEN, CDR2 SYDVKM. J lost 7 bases, V lost 3 bases, and 8 bases had no gene match. CDR3 DNA: TGTGCCAGCAGTTTGGGGACTAGCGGTAGAGGGAATGAGCAGTTCTTC. Translating it yields CASSLGTSGRGNEQFF.

This clone was seen only once. The chain recombines TRBV19 with TRBJ1-5, with D unresolved. Germline lookup yields CDR1 LNHDA and CDR2 SQIVND (reference sequence). The germline V and J ends were trimmed by 2 bases and 7 bases, with 18 bases remaining between them. This CDR3 comprises 16 residues. The DNA of the CDR3 is TGTGCCAGTAGTATAAAATTGGGCCAAAGAAACCAGCCCCAGCATTTT. This sequence encodes CASSIKLGQRNQPQHF. Full variable domain (outside the CDR3, taken from reference TRBV19 and TRBJ1-5): DGGITQSPKYLFRKEGQNVTLSCEQNLNHDAMYWYRQDPGQGLRLIYYSQIVNDFQKGDIAEGYSVSREKKESFPLTVTSAQKNPTAFYLCASSIKLGQRNQPQHFGDGTRLSIL.

The chain links TRBV15 to TRBJ2-4; 11 bases agree with TRBD2. V shed 4 bases and J 0 bases; nucleotides not matched to a gene: 5. This CDR3 is built from 17 residues. The germline CDR1 and CDR2 sequences are LNHNV and YYDKDF (reference sequence). CDR3 DNA: TGTGCCACCAGCACCGGGACTAGCGGCCTAGCCAAAAACATTCAGTACTTC. Protein: CATSTGTSGLAKNIQYF.